Reported below is one T cell receptor beta chain. Antigen specificity is unknown. These data belong to a study of identifying expanded T cells in peripheral blood. General study findings and limits: About 1.2 clones differed between technical replicates, versus approximately 17 and 20 over time.

This table comes from immunoSEQ multiplex PCR, and its TCRdb copy is limited to in-frame clones, with some not included. The repertoire includes approximately 90,000 clones, about 90% of them detected once, and approximately 5.6% sits in the top ten. Germline assignment: CDR1 SGHNT and CDR2 YYREEE (reference sequence). CDR3 size: 15 residues. V shed 4 bases, J shed 5 bases, and the junction held 11 bases outside the gene matches. This receptor was taken from a person between 18 and 75 years old in good health. The sequenced material came from blood. This chain joins TRBV5-4 and TRBJ2-7; the match to TRBD2 covers 8 bases. CDR3 bases: TGTGCCAGCAGCGACGGGGGGGCCTTTGGACACGAGCAGTACTTC. It translates to CASSDGGAFGHEQYF. Filled out from reference TRBV5-4 and TRBJ2-7, the complete variable domain reads ETGVTQSPTHLIKTRGQQVTLRCSSQSGHNTVSWYQQALGQGPQFIFQYYREEENGRGNFPPRFSGLQFPNYSSELNVNALELDDSALYLCASSDGGAFGHEQYFGPGTRLTVT.